Listed here are 18 T cell receptor beta chains from one sample, sequenced in a study of identical twins. TCRdb used MiXCR to reprocess the 5' RACE reads, holding one entry per CDR3 protein. In the table there are some 1,700,000 distinct CDR3 sequences, 32% of which are singletons. The material sequenced was cord blood. Receptors were obtained from a newborn girl in good health.

V gene TRBV10-3 combines with J gene TRBJ1-5; D is perhaps TRBD1 (6 bases). This CDR3 spans 13 amino acids. The ends were cut back, 8 bases at V and 2 bases at J, with 10 bases in the middle. The germline gives CDR1 ENHRY, CDR2 SYGVKD. DNA for the CDR3: TGTGCCATCGGGACAAACGGCAATCAGCCCCAGCATTTT. It translates to CAIGTNGNQPQHF.

This clonotype occurred a few times. This sequence joins TRBV5-1 and TRBJ2-2; 9 bases match TRBD2. Per the germline V gene, CDR1 is SGHRS and CDR2 is YFSETQ. CDR3 length: 19 amino acids. J was trimmed by 4 bases and V by 2 bases; bases with no gene match: 15. CDR3 amino acids: CASSFRMDPGLAITGELFF. In DNA form, the CDR3 reads TGCGCCAGCAGCTTCAGAATGGACCCGGGACTAGCTATCACCGGGGAGCTGTTTTTT.

This chain connects TRBV6-6 to TRBJ2-1, with 8 positions matching TRBD2. The CDR3 runs to 16 residues. The V gene end was trimmed by 0 bases and the J gene end by 7 bases; junction bases not matched to a gene: 8. Per the germline V gene, CDR1 is MNHNY and CDR2 is SVGAGI (reference sequence). For the CDR3, the DNA is TGTGCCAGCAGTTACTCGACGGGGGGGCAAGGAAATGAGCAGTTCTTC. Protein sequence: CASSYSTGGQGNEQFF.

V is TRBV5-1 and J is TRBJ2-1, with 14 nucleotides matching TRBD2. After removal of 4 bases from V and 1 base from J, the junction contained 7 bases not matched to a gene. Germline CDR1 SGHRS, CDR2 YFSETQ. The CDR3 has 18 amino acids. CDR3 nucleotides: TGCGCCAGCAGCCGCGGGACTAGCGGGGGAACGTCCTACAATGAGCAGTTCTTC. It is translated as CASSRGTSGGTSYNEQFF.

This clonotype was detected only a few times. The chain uses TRBV7-9 and TRBJ2-1; 9 bases are shared with TRBD1. The germline gives CDR1 SEHNR, CDR2 FQNEAQ (reference sequence). Trimming took 1 base from V and 6 from J; bases not matched to a gene: 7. This CDR3 has 16 amino acids. DNA for the CDR3: TGTGCCAGCAGCTTAGAGGCGACAGGGGGGAGCAATGAGCAGTTCTTC. It codes for CASSLEATGGSNEQFF.

In its sample, this clonotype was seen a few times. The chain's CDR3 is CASSSQGLAGGETQYF. In DNA, the CDR3 is TGTGCCAGCAGCTCGCAGGGACTAGCGGGAGGAGAGACCCAGTACTTC. The chain uses TRBV7-2 and TRBJ2-5, with 15 nucleotides matching TRBD2. Germline V lookup: CDR1 SGHTA, CDR2 FQGNSA. With V trimmed by 4 bases and J by 4 bases, 4 bases remained unmatched. The CDR3 contains 16 residues.

This clonotype occurred a few times. The chain carries TRBV7-2 and TRBJ2-4; no clear D gene. The CDR3 is made up of 17 amino acids. Germline V gene sequence: CDR1 SGHTA, CDR2 FQGNSA. V shed 1 base and J shed 0 bases, with 13 bases lying between them. In DNA form, the CDR3 reads TGTGCCAGCAGCTTAGAACGTTCGACGGTAGCCAAAAACATTCAGTACTTC. This encodes CASSLERSTVAKNIQYF.

This chain connects TRBV20-1 to TRBJ2-7; D not certain. V was clipped by 3 bases and J by 1 base, with 10 bases between them. CDR1 and CDR2 from the germline V gene are DFQATT and SNEGSKA (reference sequence). The CDR3 is 13 residues long. The CDR3 DNA reads as TGCAGTGCTAGGCGACACCGTTCCTACGAGCAGTACTTC. Translating it yields CSARRHRSYEQYF.

As DNA, the CDR3 is TGTGCCAGCAGTTACGCCCGGGACAGGTGGAATCAGCCCCAGCATTTT. Its translation is CASSYARDRWNQPQHF. This sequence joins TRBV6-2 or TRBV6-3 and TRBJ1-5; 8 bases map to TRBD1. Germline CDR1 reads MNHEY; CDR2 reads SVGEGT. This CDR3 spans 16 amino acids. V lost 2 bases to trimming and J lost 4 bases; unmatched junction nucleotides: 7.

This clonotype came up a few times. This chain uses TRBV20-1 with TRBJ2-7; D gene unclear. The CDR3 spans 13 residues. Trimming took 2 bases from V and 0 from J, leaving 8 bases between them. Germline V gene data show CDR1 as DFQATT and CDR2 as SNEGSKA (reference sequence). The CDR3, as DNA: TGCAGTGCTAGACAGGTCAGCTCCTACGAGCAGTACTTC. Translating gives CSARQVSSYEQYF.

In this sample, this clonotype turned up a few times. The V gene is TRBV7-2, the J gene TRBJ1-2; D is uncertain. The CDR3 has 14 residues. In germline, CDR1 is SGHTA, CDR2 FQGNSA. Between the trimmed V and J ends, which lost 0 bases and 5 bases, there was a span of 10 bases. The CDR3 DNA is TGTGCCAGCAGCTTAGCCAGCCCGAGATATGGCTACACCTTC. This gives the protein CASSLASPRYGYTF.

V is TRBV20-1 and J is TRBJ2-7; 10 bases line up with TRBD2. Germline V gene lookup returns CDR1 DFQATT and CDR2 SNEGSKA (reference sequence). This CDR3 comprises 13 residues. DNA for the CDR3: TGCAGCGTCCTACTAGCGGGACCCTACGAGCAGTACTTC. Its translation is CSVLLAGPYEQYF.

CDR3 sequence reads: CASSLAGGWGAFF. CDR3 nucleotide sequence: TGTGCCAGCAGCTTGGCAGGGGGCTGGGGAGCTTTCTTT. The rearrangement links TRBV5-6 to TRBJ1-1, with 8 bases lining up with TRBD1. J gave up 10 bases and V 0 bases, and 5 bases lay outside the gene matches. The CDR3 is made up of 13 amino acids. The V gene's germline CDR1 is SGHDT and CDR2 YYEEEE.

This clonotype was recorded a few times. V is TRBV7-2 and J is TRBJ1-2; unclear D gene. V lost 7 bases and J 2 bases, leaving 17 bases between the germline ends. CDR3 size: 15 residues. CDR1 is SGHTA and CDR2 is FQGNSA in the germline V gene. Here the CDR3 reads CASTLLKTGNYGYTF. DNA for the CDR3: TGTGCCAGCACCCTCCTCAAGACCGGGAACTATGGCTACACCTTC.

The chain uses TRBV7-9 and TRBJ1-2; possibly TRBD1 for D (5 bases). Trimming removed 10 bases at V and 10 bases at J, with 22 bases between. The germline gives CDR1 SEHNR, CDR2 FQNEAQ (reference sequence). The CDR3 is 13 residues long. Written as DNA, the CDR3 is TGTGCCACCCATCCAGGGTCTTCCACTGACTACACCTTC. Translation: CATHPGSSTDYTF.

The CDR3 bases are TGTGCCAGCAGTTTAGGGACAGGGGGCAAGAACGAGCAGTACTTC. Translating gives CASSLGTGGKNEQYF. This rearrangement joins TRBV12-3 or TRBV12-4 to TRBJ2-4, with 11 nucleotides matching TRBD1. The J call is doubtful: the DNA matches TRBJ2-7 better. This CDR3 contains 15 residues.

In this sample, this clonotype turned up a few times. The chain couples TRBV20-1 to TRBJ2-3; D is unclear. The CDR3 covers 12 residues. V lost 6 bases, J lost 1 base, and 8 bases lay in between. Germline V gene sequence: CDR1 DFQATT, CDR2 SNEGSKA (reference sequence). CDR3 sequence reads: CSAPYRTDTQYF. Written as DNA, the CDR3 is TGCAGTGCACCCTATCGCACAGATACGCAGTATTTT.

The chain is built from TRBV20-1 and TRBJ2-5; D uncertain. V dropped 2 bases and J dropped 3 bases, with 13 bases sitting between them. Germline CDR1 is DFQATT and CDR2 is SNEGSKA (reference sequence). The CDR3 loop spans 14 amino acids. CDR3: CSARWGILEETQYF. The CDR3 region has the DNA TGCAGTGCTAGATGGGGTATATTGGAAGAGACCCAGTACTTC.